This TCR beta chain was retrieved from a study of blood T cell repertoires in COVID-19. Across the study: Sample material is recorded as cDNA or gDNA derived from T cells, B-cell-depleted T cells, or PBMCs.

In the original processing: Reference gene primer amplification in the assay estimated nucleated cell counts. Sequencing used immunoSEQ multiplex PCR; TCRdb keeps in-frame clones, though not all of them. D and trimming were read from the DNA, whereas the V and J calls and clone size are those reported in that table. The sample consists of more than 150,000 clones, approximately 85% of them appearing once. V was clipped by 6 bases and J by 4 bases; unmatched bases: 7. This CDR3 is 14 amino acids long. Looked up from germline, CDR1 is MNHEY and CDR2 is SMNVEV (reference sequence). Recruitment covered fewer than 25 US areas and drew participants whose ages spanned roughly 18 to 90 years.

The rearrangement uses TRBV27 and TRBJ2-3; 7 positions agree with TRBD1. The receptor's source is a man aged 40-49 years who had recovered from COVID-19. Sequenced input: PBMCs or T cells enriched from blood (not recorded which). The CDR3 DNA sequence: TGTGCCAGCAGCCGACAGGGTCTCTCAGATACGCAGTATTTT. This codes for CASSRQGLSDTQYF.